These 27 T cell receptor beta chains came from one sample sequenced in a study of response to subunit inactivated influenza vaccine. TCRdb recomputed calls from the RT-PCR reads with MiXCR, one row per CDR3 protein. The table shows more than 400,000 distinct CDR3 sequences, with over 9.5% occurring only once. The material was PBMCs from blood, obtained roughly 48 days after vaccination. Receptors originate from a man aged 45 to 65 who received an inactivated influenza vaccine.

This clonotype was counted a few times. The chain recombines TRBV5-1 with TRBJ2-7, with 10 nucleotides matching TRBD1. V lost 2 bases to trimming and J lost 6 bases; unmatched junction nucleotides: 5. Germline V gene data show CDR1 as SGHRS and CDR2 as YFSETQ. CDR3 size: 14 residues. The DNA of the CDR3 is TGCGCCAGCAGCTTTGCAGGACAGGGGGGCGAGCAGTACTTC. As protein: CASSFAGQGGEQYF.

This clonotype came up a few times. The V and J genes are TRBV10-3 and TRBJ1-2; D remains ambiguous. The CDR3 length is 15 residues. Germline V gene sequence: CDR1 ENHRY, CDR2 SYGVKD. V lost 3 bases, J lost 1 base, and 12 bases lay in between. CDR3 DNA: TGTGCCATCAGTGACCCGGGGAAAGGTAACTATGGCTACACCTTC. Translation: CAISDPGKGNYGYTF.

There are a few counts of this clonotype. This rearrangement joins TRBV5-1 to TRBJ2-1; the match to TRBD1 covers 8 bases. V lost 2 bases and J lost 8; bases outside the gene matches: 12. Germline values: CDR1 SGHRS, CDR2 YFSETQ. CDR3 length: 16 amino acids. CDR3 region: CASSFSGTGSRDEQFF. As DNA, the CDR3 is TGCGCCAGCAGCTTTAGTGGGACAGGTAGTAGAGATGAGCAGTTCTTC.

The rearrangement uses TRBV10-3 and TRBJ2-3; no definite D call. This CDR3 spans 13 amino acids. CDR1 ENHRY and CDR2 SYGVKD come from the germline V gene. V was shortened by 8 bases and J by 3 bases, with 12 bases between the two germline ends. DNA for the CDR3: TGTGCCATCTTTGGAAGCCCTACAGATACGCAGTATTTT. Protein sequence: CAIFGSPTDTQYF.

The chain uses TRBV11-3 and TRBJ2-1, with 7 nucleotides matching TRBD1. Trimming removed 5 bases from V and 5 bases from J; junction bases left unmatched: 9. This CDR3 is 15 amino acids long. In germline, CDR1 is SGHNT, CDR2 YENEEA. In DNA, the CDR3 is TGTGCCAGCAGCCCGGGACAGAGATGGAACAATGAGCAGTTCTTC. Its translation: CASSPGQRWNNEQFF.

The rearrangement links TRBV4-1 to TRBJ2-3, with 15 bases aligning to TRBD2. The J segment lost 3 bases and the V segment lost 1 base, leaving 2 bases of the junction unmatched. Germline-derived CDR1 and CDR2 are MGHRA and YSYEKL. The length of the CDR3 is 17 residues. This CDR3 is CASSQGTSGGATDTQYF. The DNA for the CDR3 is TGCGCCAGCAGCCAAGGGACTAGCGGGGGGGCAACAGATACGCAGTATTTT.

This clonotype was detected a few times. V gene TRBV5-1 combines with J gene TRBJ2-2; possible D gene TRBD1, 6 bases. CDR1 is SGHRS, CDR2 YFSETQ, per germline. The CDR3 contains 16 residues. V lost 3 bases and J 0 bases, leaving 12 bases between the germline ends. CDR3 loop: CASSSRTETNTGELFF. CDR3 DNA sequence: TGCGCCAGCAGCTCCCGGACAGAAACGAACACCGGGGAGCTGTTTTTT.

This clonotype was counted a few times. This chain connects TRBV5-8 to TRBJ2-5, with TRBD1 identical over 9 bases. The CDR3 runs 16 residues. Losses at the gene ends were 1 base for V and 4 bases for J; bases not matched to a gene: 8. Germline values: CDR1 SGHTS, CDR2 YDEGEE. The CDR3 bases are TGTGCCAGCAGCTTGTTACAGGGGGCAAATGGAGAGACCCAGTACTTC. This sequence encodes CASSLLQGANGETQYF.

The chain carries TRBV20-1 and TRBJ2-7; D is possibly TRBD1 (6 bases). This CDR3 is built from 13 residues. Trimming shortened V by 6 bases and J by 0 bases, and 12 bases separated the two germline ends. Germline assignment: CDR1 DFQATT and CDR2 SNEGSKA (reference sequence). CDR3 protein: CSADTGSSYEQYF. As DNA, the CDR3 is TGCAGTGCCGACACAGGGAGCTCCTACGAGCAGTACTTC.

This clonotype was counted between two and nine times. In nucleotides, the CDR3 is TGTGCCATCAGTGAAGTAGAGGCCAAAAACATTCAGTACTTC. Translation: CAISEVEAKNIQYF. The chain combines TRBV10-3 with TRBJ2-4; unclear D gene. The germline V gene encodes CDR1 ENHRY and CDR2 SYGVKD. Trimming cost V 3 bases and J 1 base, with 7 bases left between them. This CDR3 has 14 residues.

The sample holds many counts of this clonotype. Here the CDR3 reads CAISGGTGKETQYF. In DNA, the CDR3 is TGTGCCATCAGTGGGGGGACAGGGAAAGAGACCCAGTACTTC. The chain carries TRBV10-3 and TRBJ2-5; 9 positions match TRBD1. Germline CDR1 ENHRY, CDR2 SYGVKD. The CDR3 totals 14 residues. V lost 4 bases and J lost 3; bases outside the gene matches: 3.

A few counts support this clonotype. The gene calls are TRBV28 and TRBJ2-1; no definite D call. CDR3 length equals 14 residues. V lost 6 bases to trimming and J lost 2 bases, with 11 bases between them. Germline assignment: CDR1 MDHEN and CDR2 SYDVKM. The CDR3 bases are TGTGCCAGCAGGTCAAGTACGCCCTACAATGAGCAGTTCTTC. This gives the protein CASRSSTPYNEQFF.

The chain joins TRBV7-2 to TRBJ2-3; D is possibly TRBD1 or TRBD2 (5 bases each). Trimming cost V 6 bases and J 12 bases, with 16 bases left between them. Germline-derived CDR1 and CDR2 are SGHTA and FQGNSA. CDR3 size: 12 residues. CDR3 in amino acids: CASRPPGRQQYF. In DNA form, the CDR3 reads TGTGCCAGCAGACCACCGGGACGGCAACAGTATTTT.

This clonotype was seen more than once but under ten times. The chain employs TRBV5-1 and TRBJ1-1; no definite D call. CDR3 length: 15 residues. Germline CDR1 reads SGHRS; CDR2 reads YFSETQ. Trimming cost V 4 bases and J 0 bases, with 13 bases left between them. CDR3 coding DNA: TGCGCCAGCAGCCCGGGTGTCGCGGTGAACACTGAAGCTTTCTTT. Protein sequence: CASSPGVAVNTEAFF.

As regards this clonotype: A much larger clone differs from this one at a single base, so this may be a read error. The genes are TRBV28 and TRBJ2-1; perhaps D is TRBD1 or TRBD2 (5 bases each). The CDR3 is made up of 12 amino acids. V was clipped by 2 bases and J by 8 bases, with 7 bases between them. CDR1 MDHEN and CDR2 SYDVKM come from the germline V gene. This chain's CDR3 is CASSLRGHEQFF. CDR3 sequence (DNA): TGTGCCAGCAGTTTACGGGGCCATGAGCAGTTCTTC.

This clonotype was seen only a few times. The gene calls are TRBV4-1 and TRBJ1-5, with D unresolved. The CDR3 has 14 amino acids. V was trimmed by 1 base and J by 9 bases, leaving 13 bases between them. Germline lookup yields CDR1 MGHRA and CDR2 YSYEKL. This CDR3 reads CASSQGNWRGPQHF. CDR3 DNA: TGCGCCAGCAGCCAAGGGAACTGGCGTGGGCCCCAGCATTTT.

This chain links TRBV28 with TRBJ2-2, with TRBD1 matching over 8 bases. The germline gives CDR1 MDHEN, CDR2 SYDVKM. The CDR3 has 16 residues. Trimming removed 4 bases from V and 4 bases from J; junction bases left unmatched: 8. DNA of the CDR3: TGTGCCAGCAGTTCCGGGACAGGAATATTCACCGGGGAGCTGTTTTTT. It encodes CASSSGTGIFTGELFF.

This chain links TRBV11-2 with TRBJ2-3; D ambiguous. Germline lookup yields CDR1 SGHAT and CDR2 FQNNGV. CDR3 length: 15 residues. Between the trimmed V and J ends, which lost 5 bases and 4 bases, there was a span of 16 bases. The CDR3 coding sequence is TGTGCCAGCAGCCGGGTATTCGGGCCGGCAGATACGCAGTATTTT. Amino acid sequence: CASSRVFGPADTQYF.

This clonotype was found a few times. The chain recombines TRBV20-1 with TRBJ2-1, with TRBD1 identical over 7 bases. The germline gives CDR1 DFQATT, CDR2 SNEGSKA (reference sequence). CDR3 length: 14 amino acids. V gave up 3 bases and J gave up 2 bases; unmatched junction bases: 4. This chain's CDR3 is CSASGQDPYNEQFF. CDR3 nucleotide sequence: TGCAGTGCTAGCGGACAGGACCCCTACAATGAGCAGTTCTTC.

In regard to this clonotype: Given a much more abundant clone one base away, this may be a read error. The rearrangement uses TRBV6-5 and TRBJ2-3; D possibly matches TRBD1 or TRBD2 (5 bases each). Germline lookup yields CDR1 MNHEY and CDR2 SVGAGI. This CDR3 spans 15 amino acids. CDR3: CASSYSRPSTGTQYF. The CDR3 nucleotides read TGTGCCAGCAGTTACTCCAGACCTAGCACAGGTACGCAGTATTTT.

This clonotype was seen a handful of times. One junction end disagrees with the germline gene, perhaps due to a read error. This rearrangement joins TRBV2 to TRBJ2-5, with a weak D call TRBD2 (5 bases). The CDR3 covers 15 residues. From germline, CDR1 is SNHLY and CDR2 FYNNEI. Here the CDR3 DNA reads TGTGCCAGCACTGAAGGTCGGGGTCCCCAAGAGACCCAGTACTTC. It is translated as CASTEGRGPQETQYF.

To note about this clonotype: A much bigger clone sits one base away, suggesting this may be a read error. The chain is built from TRBV5-1 and TRBJ2-5, with D perhaps matching TRBD2 (6 bases). Looked up from germline, CDR1 is SGHRS and CDR2 is YFSETQ. The CDR3 length is 15 residues. DNA of the CDR3: TGCGTCAGCAGCTTGGGAAGCGGCGGGGCGGAGACCCAGTACTTC. Protein sequence: CVSSLGSGGAETQYF.

This clonotype has a count of ten or more. The chain links TRBV12-3 or TRBV12-4 to TRBJ2-2; TRBD1 matches at 10 bases. This CDR3 contains 14 residues. Trimming at V came to 5 bases and at J to 9 bases, leaving 6 bases not matched to a gene. Here the CDR3 DNA reads TGTGCCAGCAGTCCCTGGACAGGGGGAAGGGAGCTGTTTTTT. It yields the protein CASSPWTGGRELFF.

In the case of this clonotype: Given a much more abundant clone one base away, this may be a read error. The chain is built from TRBV6-1 and TRBJ2-2, with 9 bases identical to TRBD2. The CDR3 loop spans 17 amino acids. Germline-derived CDR1 and CDR2 are MNHNS and SASEGT. Written as DNA, the CDR3 is TGTGCCCGCAGTGAATCGGCGGGAGGGTCGAGCACCGGGGAGCTGTTTTTT. This sequence encodes CARSESAGGSSTGELFF.

The chain recombines TRBV6-1 with TRBJ2-3; 7 nucleotides agree with TRBD1. The germline V gene encodes CDR1 MNHNS and CDR2 SASEGT. The CDR3 runs 15 residues. V lost 6 bases to trimming and J lost 4 bases; unmatched junction nucleotides: 10. The CDR3 nucleotides are TGTGCCAGCAGGAAAGGGGGCCGTGAGGCAGATACGCAGTATTTT. Amino acid sequence: CASRKGGREADTQYF.

The table lists this clonotype with many counts. This sequence joins TRBV12-3 or TRBV12-4 and TRBJ1-1; 9 nucleotides line up with TRBD1. The junction had 0 bases not matched to a gene; V was cut back by 6 bases and J by 1 base. The CDR3 consists of 13 residues. This CDR3 is CASRTGGNTEAFF. DNA for the CDR3: TGTGCCAGCAGGACAGGGGGGAACACTGAAGCTTTCTTT.

This clonotype was observed many times. The chain combines TRBV15 with TRBJ2-7; the match to TRBD2 covers 9 bases. The CDR3 totals 17 residues. CDR1 and CDR2 from the germline V gene are LNHNV and YYDKDF (reference sequence). With V trimmed by 0 bases and J by 1 base, 7 bases remained unmatched. CDR3 in amino acids: CATSRDPRSGGSYEQYF. As DNA, the CDR3 is TGTGCCACCAGCAGAGACCCTCGTAGCGGGGGTTCCTACGAGCAGTACTTC. The whole variable domain, filled in from reference TRBV15 and TRBJ2-7, reads DAMVIQNPRYQVTQFGKPVTLSCSQTLNHNVMYWYQQKSSQAPKLLFHYYDKDFNNEADTPDNFQSRRPNTSFCFLDIRSPGLGDTAMYLCATSRDPRSGGSYEQYFGPGTRLTVT.